The 2 T cell receptor beta chains in this list originate from one sample, sequenced in a study of T cell responses to AZD1222 COVID-19 vaccine. Data came from immunoSEQ multiplex PCR; TCRdb stores just in-frame clones and leaves some out. Among approximately 100,000 clones listed, 85% were seen once. The starting material was peripheral blood, obtained 28 days after the second AZD1222 dose. The receptors here all came from an adult who received the AZD1222 COVID-19 vaccine.

This clone came up a few times. The genes are TRBV18 and TRBJ1-6; 10 positions agree with TRBD1. V lost 1 base to trimming and J lost 9 bases; unmatched junction nucleotides: 3. CDR3 length: 15 residues. The germline CDR1 and CDR2 sequences are KGHSH and LQKENI. DNA of the CDR3: TGTGCCAGCTCACCACTCGACAGGGGGCTTTCACCCCTCCACTTT. Protein product: CASSPLDRGLSPLHF. The variable domain in full, completed from reference TRBV18 and TRBJ1-6, reads NAGVMQNPRHLVRRRGQEARLRCSPMKGHSHVYWYRQLPEEGLKFMVYLQKENIIDESGMPKERFSAEFPKEGPSILRIQQVVRGDSAAYFCASSPLDRGLSPLHFGNGTRLTVT.

The chain uses TRBV5-8 and TRBJ1-2; D gene unclear. The CDR3 has 11 amino acids. V was trimmed by 2 bases and J by 10 bases, leaving 9 bases between them. Germline V gene data show CDR1 as SGHTS and CDR2 as YDEGEE. The CDR3: CASSLPRVYTF. The CDR3 DNA follows: TGTGCCAGCAGCTTACCGAGAGTCTACACCTTC.